This T cell receptor beta chain is from a study of cytomegalovirus exposure and HLA in healthy donors. This clone has a handful of counts. Its matching antigen is unknown. PCR involved 60 Vbeta and 13 Jbeta primers. The table came from immunoSEQ multiplex PCR; TCRdb's copy has only in-frame clones and leaves some out. Among 200,000 to 250,000 clones listed, 77% were seen once. V shed 7 bases and J 2 bases; nucleotides not matched to a gene: 8. The V gene's germline CDR1 is MDHEN and CDR2 SYDVKM. The CDR3 has 15 residues. General study points: Looking again later, the authors saw that most CMV-associated TCR beta chains seemed HLA-restricted.

The J gene is TRBJ2-3, the V gene TRBV28; 8 nucleotides line up with TRBD1. Sequencing was performed on PBMCs. The sequence was collected from a woman in her sixties or seventies in good health and CMV-seropositive. The CDR3 loop reads CASKTGTGYTDTQYF. The CDR3 nucleotides read TGTGCCAGCAAAACCGGGACAGGATACACAGATACGCAGTATTTT.